This TCR beta chain derives from a study of T cell changes during pregnancy in multiple sclerosis. Using immunoSEQ multiplex PCR, the repertoire was profiled, and TCRdb retains in-frame clones only, with some absent. The table includes 69,000 or so clones, 85% to 95% detected once. The sequenced sample was peripheral blood, obtained in the third trimester of pregnancy. The sequence derives from a female donor in good health, enrolled as a control in a pregnancy study.

The CDR3 region has the DNA TGTGCCAGCAGTCCAAACAGTGACGAGCAGTACTTC. Protein sequence: CASSPNSDEQYF. The rearrangement uses TRBV6-5 and TRBJ2-7; no clear D gene. CDR3 length equals 12 residues. The germline V gene encodes CDR1 MNHEY and CDR2 SVGAGI. V was pared by 5 bases and J by 5 bases, with 10 bases between.